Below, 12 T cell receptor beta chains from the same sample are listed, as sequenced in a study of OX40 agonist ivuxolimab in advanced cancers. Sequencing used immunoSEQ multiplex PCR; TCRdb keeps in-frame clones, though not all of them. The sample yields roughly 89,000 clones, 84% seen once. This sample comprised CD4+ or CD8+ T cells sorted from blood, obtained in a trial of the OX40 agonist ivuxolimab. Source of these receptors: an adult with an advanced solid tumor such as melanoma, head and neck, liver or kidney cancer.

Here the CDR3 reads CASSIAGARGEAFF. CDR3 DNA: TGTGCCAGTAGTATTGCCGGGGCCCGGGGGGAAGCTTTCTTT. The chain links TRBV19 to TRBJ1-1; D perhaps matches TRBD1 (5 bases). V gave up 3 bases and J gave up 8 bases, with 16 bases separating them. Per the germline V gene, CDR1 is LNHDA and CDR2 is SQIVND (reference sequence). The length of the CDR3 is 14 residues.

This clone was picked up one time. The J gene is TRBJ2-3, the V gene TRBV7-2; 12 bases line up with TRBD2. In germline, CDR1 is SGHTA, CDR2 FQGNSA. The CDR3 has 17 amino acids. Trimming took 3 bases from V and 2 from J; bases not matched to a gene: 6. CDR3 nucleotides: TGTGCCAGCAGCTTTCCGACTAGCGGGGGATTCACAGATACGCAGTATTTT. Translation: CASSFPTSGGFTDTQYF.

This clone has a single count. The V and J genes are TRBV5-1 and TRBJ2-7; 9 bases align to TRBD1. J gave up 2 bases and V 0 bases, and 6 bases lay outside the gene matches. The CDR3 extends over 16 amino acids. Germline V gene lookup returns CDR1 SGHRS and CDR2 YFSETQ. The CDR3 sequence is CASSLEAGQGPYEQYF. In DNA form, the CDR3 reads TGCGCCAGCAGCTTGGAGGCGGGACAGGGTCCCTACGAGCAGTACTTC.

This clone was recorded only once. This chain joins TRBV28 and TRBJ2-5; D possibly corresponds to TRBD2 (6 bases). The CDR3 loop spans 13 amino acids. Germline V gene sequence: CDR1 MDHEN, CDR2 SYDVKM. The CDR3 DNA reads TGTGCGCGTAGGCGGGGATACCAAGAGACCCAGTACTTC. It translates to CARRRGYQETQYF.

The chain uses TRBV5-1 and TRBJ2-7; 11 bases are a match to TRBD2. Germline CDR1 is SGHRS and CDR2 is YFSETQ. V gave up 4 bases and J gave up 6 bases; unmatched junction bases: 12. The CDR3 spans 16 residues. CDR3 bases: TGCGCCAGCAGCCCAGATAGCGGGGGGGATTCCCGCGAGCAGTACTTC. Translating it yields CASSPDSGGDSREQYF.

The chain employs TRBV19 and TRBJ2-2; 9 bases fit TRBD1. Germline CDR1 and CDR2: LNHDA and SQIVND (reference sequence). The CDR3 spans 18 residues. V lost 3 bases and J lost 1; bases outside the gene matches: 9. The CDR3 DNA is TGTGCCAGTAGTATCCTCCGGGACAGGGCGGGGAACACCGGGGAGCTGTTTTTT. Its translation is CASSILRDRAGNTGELFF. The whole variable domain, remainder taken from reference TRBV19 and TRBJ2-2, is DGGITQSPKYLFRKEGQNVTLSCEQNLNHDAMYWYRQDPGQGLRLIYYSQIVNDFQKGDIAEGYSVSREKKESFPLTVTSAQKNPTAFYLCASSILRDRAGNTGELFFGEGSRLTVL.

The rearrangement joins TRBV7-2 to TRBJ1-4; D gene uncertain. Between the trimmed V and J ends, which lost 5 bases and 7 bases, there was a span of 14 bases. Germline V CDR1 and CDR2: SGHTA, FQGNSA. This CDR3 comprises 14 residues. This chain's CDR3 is CASSPRTSGEKLFF. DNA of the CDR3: TGTGCCAGCAGCCCGCGGACCTCGGGTGAAAAACTGTTTTTT.

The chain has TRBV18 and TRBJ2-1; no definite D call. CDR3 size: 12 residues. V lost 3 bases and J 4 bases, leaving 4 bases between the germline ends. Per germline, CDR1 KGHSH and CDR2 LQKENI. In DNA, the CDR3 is TGTGCCAGCTCACCCGGATACAATGAGCAGTTCTTC. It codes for CASSPGYNEQFF.

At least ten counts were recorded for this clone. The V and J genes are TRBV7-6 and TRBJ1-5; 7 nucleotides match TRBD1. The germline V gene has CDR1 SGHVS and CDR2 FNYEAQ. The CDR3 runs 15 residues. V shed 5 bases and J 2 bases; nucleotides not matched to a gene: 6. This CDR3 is CASSKWDSRNQPQHF. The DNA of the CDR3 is TGTGCCAGCAGCAAATGGGACAGCCGCAATCAGCCCCAGCATTTT. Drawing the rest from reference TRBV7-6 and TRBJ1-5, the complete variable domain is GAGVSQSPRYKVTKRGQDVALRCDPISGHVSLYWYRQALGQGPEFLTYFNYEAQQDKSGLPNDRFSAERPEGSISTLTIQRTEQRDSAMYRCASSKWDSRNQPQHFGDGTRLSIL.

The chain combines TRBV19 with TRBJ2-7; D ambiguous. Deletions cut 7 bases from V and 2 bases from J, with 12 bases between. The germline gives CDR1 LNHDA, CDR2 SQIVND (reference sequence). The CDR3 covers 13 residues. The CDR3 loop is CASTSRPPYEQYF. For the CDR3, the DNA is TGTGCCAGTACCTCGAGGCCCCCCTACGAGCAGTACTTC.

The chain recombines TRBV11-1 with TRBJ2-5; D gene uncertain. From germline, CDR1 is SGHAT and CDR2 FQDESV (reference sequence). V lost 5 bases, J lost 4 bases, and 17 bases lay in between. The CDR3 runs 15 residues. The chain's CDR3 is CASSPSAEAGETQYF. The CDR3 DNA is TGTGCCAGCAGCCCGTCGGCCGAGGCAGGAGAGACCCAGTACTTC. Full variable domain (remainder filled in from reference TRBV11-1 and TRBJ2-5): EAEVAQSPRYKITEKSQAVAFWCDPISGHATLYWYRQILGQGPELLVQFQDESVVDDSQLPKDRFSAERLKGVDSTLKIQPAELGDSAMYLCASSPSAEAGETQYFGPGTRLLVL.

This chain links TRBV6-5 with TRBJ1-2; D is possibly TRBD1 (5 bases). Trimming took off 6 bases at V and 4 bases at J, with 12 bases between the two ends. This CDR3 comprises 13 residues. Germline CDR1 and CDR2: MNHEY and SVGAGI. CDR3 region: CASSLGLTYGYTF. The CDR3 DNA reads TGTGCCAGCAGCCTGGGACTGACCTATGGCTACACCTTC.